This T cell receptor (beta chain) originates from a study of human T cells and chemical hapten exposure. Study summary: Enrolled patients were predominantly female and had alopecia areata, totalis or universalis.

The sample holds a few counts of this clonotype. What it binds is unknown. V was clipped by 0 bases and J by 4 bases, with 17 bases between them. The CDR3 is made up of 16 amino acids. Germline-derived CDR1 and CDR2 are DFQATT and SNEGSKA (reference sequence). Overall study results and limits: TCRs at high frequency, those above 1 in 1000, did not change with DPC sensitization.

TCRdb re-analysed the RACE reads in MiXCR, keeping a single row per CDR3 protein. The table shows 85,000 to 100,000 distinct CDR3 sequences, with 25% to 35% occurring only once. The time point was: patch test 3, about 24 weeks after DPC sensitization. Treatment indicated: therapeutic diphenylcyclopropenone sensitization with weekly scalp DPC. The donor pool consisted of alopecia patients aged 18 to 70 years, considered suitable for DPC. V is TRBV20-1 and J is TRBJ2-3; D is unresolved. Sample: whole blood, taken in connection with sensitization to the hapten diphenylcyclopropenone (DPC). The receptor comes from a man between 35 and 55 years old with alopecia areata. Some clones in this sample may be carry-over from other donors' samples. The CDR3 DNA reads TGCAGTGCTAGAGACACCCAGTCGATTACCCCAGATACGCAGTATTTT. Translated, it gives CSARDTQSITPDTQYF.